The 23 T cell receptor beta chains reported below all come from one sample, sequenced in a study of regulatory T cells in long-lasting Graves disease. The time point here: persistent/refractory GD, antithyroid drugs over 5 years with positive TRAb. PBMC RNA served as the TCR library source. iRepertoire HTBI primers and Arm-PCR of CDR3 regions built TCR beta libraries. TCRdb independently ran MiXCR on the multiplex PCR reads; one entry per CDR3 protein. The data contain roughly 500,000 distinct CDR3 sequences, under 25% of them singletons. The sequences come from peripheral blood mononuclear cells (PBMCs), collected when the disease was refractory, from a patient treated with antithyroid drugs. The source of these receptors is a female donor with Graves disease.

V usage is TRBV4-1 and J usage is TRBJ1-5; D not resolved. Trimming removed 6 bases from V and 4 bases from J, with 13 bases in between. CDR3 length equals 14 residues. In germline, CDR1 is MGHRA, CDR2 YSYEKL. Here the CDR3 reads CASRDAGRNQPQHF. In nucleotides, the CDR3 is TGCGCCAGCAGGGATGCGGGCAGGAATCAGCCCCAGCATTTT.

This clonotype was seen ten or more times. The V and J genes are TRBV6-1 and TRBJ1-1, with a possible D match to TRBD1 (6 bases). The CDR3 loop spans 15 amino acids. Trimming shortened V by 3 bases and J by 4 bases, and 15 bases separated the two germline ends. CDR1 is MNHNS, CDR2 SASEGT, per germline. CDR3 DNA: TGTGCCAGCAGTGATCGGGGAAGGGGGAGCACTGAAGCTTTCTTT. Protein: CASSDRGRGSTEAFF.

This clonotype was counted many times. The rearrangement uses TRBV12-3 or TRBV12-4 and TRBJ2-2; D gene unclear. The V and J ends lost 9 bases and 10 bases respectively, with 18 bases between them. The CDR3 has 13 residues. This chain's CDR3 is CASGKRWIEELFF. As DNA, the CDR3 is TGTGCCAGTGGAAAGCGTTGGATAGAGGAGCTGTTTTTT.

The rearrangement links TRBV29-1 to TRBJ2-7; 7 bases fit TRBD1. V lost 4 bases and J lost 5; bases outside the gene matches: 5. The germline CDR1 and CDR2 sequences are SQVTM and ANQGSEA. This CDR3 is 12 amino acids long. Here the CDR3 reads CSVGNRGNEQYF. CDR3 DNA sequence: TGCAGCGTTGGCAACAGGGGAAACGAGCAGTACTTC.

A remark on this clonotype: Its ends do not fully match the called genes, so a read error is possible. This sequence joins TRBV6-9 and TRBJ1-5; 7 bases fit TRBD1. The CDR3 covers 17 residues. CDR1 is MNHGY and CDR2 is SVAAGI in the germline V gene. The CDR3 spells CAGSYQTGLYSNQPQHF. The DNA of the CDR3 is TGTGCCGGCAGTTACCAGACAGGGTTATATAGCAATCAGCCCCAGCATTTT.

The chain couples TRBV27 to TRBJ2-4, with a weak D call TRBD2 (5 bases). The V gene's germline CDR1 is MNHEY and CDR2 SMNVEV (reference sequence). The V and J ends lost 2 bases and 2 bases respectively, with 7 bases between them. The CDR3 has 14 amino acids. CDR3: CASSLRDSKNIQYF. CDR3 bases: TGTGCCAGCAGTTTACGGGATTCCAAAAACATTCAGTACTTC.

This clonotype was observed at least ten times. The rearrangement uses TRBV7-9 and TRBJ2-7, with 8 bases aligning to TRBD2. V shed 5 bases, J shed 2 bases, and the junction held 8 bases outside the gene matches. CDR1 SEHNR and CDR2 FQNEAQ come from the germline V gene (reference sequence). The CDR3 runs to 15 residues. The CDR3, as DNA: TGTGCCAGCAGCCATAGCGGGAAAGGGGCCTACGAGCAGTACTTC. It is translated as CASSHSGKGAYEQYF.

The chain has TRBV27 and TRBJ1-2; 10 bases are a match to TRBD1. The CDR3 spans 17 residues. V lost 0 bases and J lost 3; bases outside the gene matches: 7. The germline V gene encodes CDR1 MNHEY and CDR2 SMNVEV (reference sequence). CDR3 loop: CASSLSGQGHGDYGYTF. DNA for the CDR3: TGTGCCAGCAGTTTATCGGGACAGGGGCACGGTGACTATGGCTACACCTTC.

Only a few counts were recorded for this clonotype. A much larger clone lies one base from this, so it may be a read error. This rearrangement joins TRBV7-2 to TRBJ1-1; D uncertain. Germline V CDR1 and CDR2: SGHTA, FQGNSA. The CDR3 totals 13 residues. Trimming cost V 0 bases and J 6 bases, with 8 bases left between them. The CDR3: CASSLAENAEAFF. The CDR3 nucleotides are TGTGCCAGCAGCTTAGCGGAAAACGCTGAAGCTTTCTTT.

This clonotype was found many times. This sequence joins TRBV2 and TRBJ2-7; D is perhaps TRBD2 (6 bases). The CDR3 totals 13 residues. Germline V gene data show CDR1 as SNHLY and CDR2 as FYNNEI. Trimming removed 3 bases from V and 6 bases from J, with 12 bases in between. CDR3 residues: CASSDRGISEQYF. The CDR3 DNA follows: TGTGCCAGCAGTGATCGGGGGATTTCCGAGCAGTACTTC.

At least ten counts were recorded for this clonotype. The CDR3 sequence is CASSPERNGYQETQYF. In nucleotides, the CDR3 is TGTGCCAGCAGCCCGGAGAGGAACGGGTACCAAGAGACCCAGTACTTC. V usage is TRBV12-3 or TRBV12-4 and J usage is TRBJ2-5; no clear D gene. This CDR3 is 16 amino acids long. Trimming shortened V by 6 bases and J by 0 bases, and 17 bases separated the two germline ends.

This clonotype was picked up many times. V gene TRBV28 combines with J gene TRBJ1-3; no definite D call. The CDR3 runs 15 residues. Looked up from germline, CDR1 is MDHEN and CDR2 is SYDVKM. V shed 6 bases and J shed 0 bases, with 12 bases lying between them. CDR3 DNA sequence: TGTGCCAGCAGAGGACCGATCGACTCTGGAAACACCATATATTTT. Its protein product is CASRGPIDSGNTIYF.

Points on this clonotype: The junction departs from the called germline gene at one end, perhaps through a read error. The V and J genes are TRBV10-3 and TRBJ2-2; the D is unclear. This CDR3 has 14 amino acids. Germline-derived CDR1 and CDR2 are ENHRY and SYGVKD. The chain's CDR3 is CATSNGLNTGELFF. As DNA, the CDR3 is TGTGCCACCAGTAACGGCCTCAACACCGGGGAGCTGTTTTTT.

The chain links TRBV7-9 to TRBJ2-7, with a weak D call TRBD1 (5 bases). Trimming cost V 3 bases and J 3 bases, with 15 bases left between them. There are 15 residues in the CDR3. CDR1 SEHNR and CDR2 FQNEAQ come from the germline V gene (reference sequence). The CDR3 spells CASSFRDAVLYEQYF. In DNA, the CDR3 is TGTGCCAGCAGCTTCAGGGATGCAGTACTCTACGAGCAGTACTTC.

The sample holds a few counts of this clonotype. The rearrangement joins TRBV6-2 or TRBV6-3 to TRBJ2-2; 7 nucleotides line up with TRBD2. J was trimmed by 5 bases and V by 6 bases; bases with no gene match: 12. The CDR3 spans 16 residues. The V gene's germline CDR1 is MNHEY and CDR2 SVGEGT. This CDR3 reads CASSLSEGGITGELFF. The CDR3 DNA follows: TGTGCCAGCAGCCTTTCGGAGGGAGGGATAACCGGGGAGCTGTTTTTT.

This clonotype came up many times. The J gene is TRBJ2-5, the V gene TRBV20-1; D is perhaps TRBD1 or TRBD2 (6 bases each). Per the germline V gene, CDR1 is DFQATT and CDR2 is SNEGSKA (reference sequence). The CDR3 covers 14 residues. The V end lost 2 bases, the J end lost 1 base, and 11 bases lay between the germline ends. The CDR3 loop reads CSARRPGAQETQYF. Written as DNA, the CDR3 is TGCAGTGCTAGACGACCGGGGGCCCAAGAGACCCAGTACTTC.

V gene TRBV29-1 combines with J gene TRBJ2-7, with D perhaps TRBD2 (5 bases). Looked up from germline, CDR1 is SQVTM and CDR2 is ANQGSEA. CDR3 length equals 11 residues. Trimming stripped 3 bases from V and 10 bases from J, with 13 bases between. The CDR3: CSVEAGVEQYF. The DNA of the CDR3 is TGCAGCGTTGAGGCCGGGGTTGAACAGTACTTC.

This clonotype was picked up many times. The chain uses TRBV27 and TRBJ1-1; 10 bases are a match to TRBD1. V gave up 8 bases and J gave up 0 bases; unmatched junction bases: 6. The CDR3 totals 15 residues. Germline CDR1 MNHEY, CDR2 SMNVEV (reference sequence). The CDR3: CASQDRGRMNTEAFF. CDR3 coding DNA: TGTGCCAGCCAAGACAGGGGGCGGATGAACACTGAAGCTTTCTTT.

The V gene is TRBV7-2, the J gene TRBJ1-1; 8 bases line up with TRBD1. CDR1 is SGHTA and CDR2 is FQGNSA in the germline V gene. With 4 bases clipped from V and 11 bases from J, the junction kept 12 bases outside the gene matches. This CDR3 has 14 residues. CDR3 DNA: TGTGCCAGCAGCTCCGAGACAGGGGCTAATCAGGCTTTCTTT. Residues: CASSSETGANQAFF.

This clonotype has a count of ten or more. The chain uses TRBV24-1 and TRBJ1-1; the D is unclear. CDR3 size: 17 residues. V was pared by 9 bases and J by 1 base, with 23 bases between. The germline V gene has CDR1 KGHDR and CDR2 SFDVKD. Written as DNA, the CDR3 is TGTGCCACCCTGGGCGGGAGTGGAGAAGGTAAGAACACTGAAGCTTTCTTT. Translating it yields CATLGGSGEGKNTEAFF.

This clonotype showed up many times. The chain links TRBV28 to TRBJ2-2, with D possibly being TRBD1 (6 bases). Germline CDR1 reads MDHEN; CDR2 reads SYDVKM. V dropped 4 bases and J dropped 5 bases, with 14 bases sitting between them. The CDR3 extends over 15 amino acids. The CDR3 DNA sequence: TGTGCCAGCAGTTCCCAGGGTAGGGGGACCGGGGAGCTGTTTTTT. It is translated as CASSSQGRGTGELFF.

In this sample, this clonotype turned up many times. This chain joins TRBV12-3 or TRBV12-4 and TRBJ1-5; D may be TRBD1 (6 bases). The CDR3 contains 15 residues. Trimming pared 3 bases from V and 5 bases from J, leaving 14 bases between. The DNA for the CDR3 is TGTGCCAGCAGTTTGGGGGGGGCTGCTGATCAGCCCCAGCATTTT. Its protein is CASSLGGAADQPQHF.

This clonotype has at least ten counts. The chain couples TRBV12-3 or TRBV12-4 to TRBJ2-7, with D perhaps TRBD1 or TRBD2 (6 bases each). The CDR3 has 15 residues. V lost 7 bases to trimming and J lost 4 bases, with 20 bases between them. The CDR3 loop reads CASTRGLPDSYEQYF. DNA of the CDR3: TGTGCCAGCACCCGGGGACTTCCGGACAGTTACGAGCAGTACTTC.